A selection of T cell receptor beta chains follows, all from one sample in a study of T-cell reconstitution after alpha-beta-depleted transplantation in children. From the PCR reads, TCRdb called clonotypes with MiXCR, one entry per CDR3 protein. The sample comprises about 340,000 distinct CDR3 sequences, roughly 16% of which are singletons, and approximately 38% rests with the top ten. The sequencing used PBMCs, mostly from graft donor cells, collected 360 days after TCRalphabeta/CD19-depleted stem cell transplant. Receptors were obtained from a male patient between 2 and 15 years old who had a stem cell transplant for acute lymphoblastic leukemia, so the T cells may come from the graft donor. Both conserved end residues are part of each CDR3. The order of the fields is J gene, D gene, V gene, clone size, CDR3 length, CDR3 DNA, CDR3 protein. The D gene is left open where the match is weak. Some rows have no size entry. The others give once, few or many, or a class for an expanded clone.

J gene: TRBJ2-2
D gene: -
V gene: TRBV28
clone size: -
CDR3 length: 18
CDR3 DNA: TGTGCCAGCAGTTTATTGGGAGGAGGGCCCTCGAACACCGGGGAGCTGTTTTTT
CDR3 protein: CASSLLGGGPSNTGELFF

J gene: TRBJ2-1
D gene: TRBD2
V gene: TRBV7-9
clone size: -
CDR3 length: 15
CDR3 DNA: TGTGCCAGCAGCGTGGGCGGGAGTGTAAGCGGGGAGCAGTTCTTC
CDR3 protein: CASSVGGSVSGEQFF

J gene: TRBJ2-1
D gene: TRBD2
V gene: TRBV29-1
clone size: few
CDR3 length: 15
CDR3 DNA: TGCAGCGTGGGAATAGCGGGAGGGGAGGACAATGAGCAGTTCTTC
CDR3 protein: CSVGIAGGEDNEQFF

J gene: TRBJ2-3
D gene: -
V gene: TRBV10-3
clone size: few
CDR3 length: 13
CDR3 DNA: TGTGCCATCCAGGGGCGCGACACAGATACGCAGTATTTT
CDR3 protein: CAIQGRDTDTQYF

J gene: TRBJ2-5
D gene: -
V gene: TRBV20-1
clone size: -
CDR3 length: 12
CDR3 DNA: TGCAGTGCTAGAGAGCTGGGGGAGACCCAGTACTTC
CDR3 protein: CSARELGETQYF

J gene: TRBJ2-1
D gene: -
V gene: TRBV5-6
clone size: many
CDR3 length: 15
CDR3 DNA: TGTGCCAGCAGCTTGGAGCCTAGCCCGTACAATGAGCAGTTCTTC
CDR3 protein: CASSLEPSPYNEQFF

J gene: TRBJ2-3
D gene: TRBD2
V gene: TRBV20-1
clone size: few
CDR3 length: 14
CDR3 DNA: TGCAGTGCTAGAAGCGGGAGCCACACAGATACGCAGTATTTT
CDR3 protein: CSARSGSHTDTQYF

J gene: TRBJ2-1
D gene: -
V gene: TRBV24-1
clone size: -
CDR3 length: 11
CDR3 DNA: TGTGCCACCAGTGCGAGCAATGAGCAGTTCTTC
CDR3 protein: CATSASNEQFF

J gene: TRBJ2-1
D gene: -
V gene: TRBV12-3/TRBV12-4
clone size: -
CDR3 length: 13
CDR3 DNA: TGTGCCAGCAGGGCCCCCTCCTACAATGAGCAGTTCTTC
CDR3 protein: CASRAPSYNEQFF

J gene: TRBJ1-5
D gene: -
V gene: TRBV27
clone size: many
CDR3 length: 14
CDR3 DNA: TGTGCCAGCAGTTTTGTGGGCAGCAATCAGCCCCAGCATTTT
CDR3 protein: CASSFVGSNQPQHF

J gene: TRBJ2-1
D gene: -
V gene: TRBV6-1
clone size: few
CDR3 length: 14
CDR3 DNA: TGTGCCAGCAGTGAAGGTACAGGGCGCGATGAGCAGTTCTTC
CDR3 protein: CASSEGTGRDEQFF

J gene: TRBJ2-7
D gene: TRBD2
V gene: TRBV6-1
clone size: -
CDR3 length: 15
CDR3 DNA: TGTGCCAGCAGCCCCAGACAAGCGGGAGCTCGCGAGCAGTACTTC
CDR3 protein: CASSPRQAGAREQYF

J gene: TRBJ2-1
D gene: TRBD2
V gene: TRBV2
clone size: -
CDR3 length: 14
CDR3 DNA: TGTGCCAGCAGTGTAGGGCTAGCGGGAGAGGAGCAGTTCTTC
CDR3 protein: CASSVGLAGEEQFF

J gene: TRBJ2-1
D gene: TRBD2
V gene: TRBV4-1
clone size: many
CDR3 length: 14
CDR3 DNA: TGCGCCAGCAGCCCACCTAGCGGGAACAATGAGCAGTTCTTC
CDR3 protein: CASSPPSGNNEQFF

J gene: TRBJ1-2
D gene: -
V gene: TRBV20-1
clone size: many
CDR3 length: 14
CDR3 DNA: TGCAGTGCTAGAGAGTTTCGGGGGCCGTGGGGCTACACCTTC
CDR3 protein: CSAREFRGPWGYTF

J gene: TRBJ2-2
D gene: TRBD1
V gene: TRBV11-2
clone size: -
CDR3 length: 18
CDR3 DNA: TGTGCCAGCAGCTACCGGACAGGGAAAGGGATTTATGGCGGGGAGCTGTTTTTT
CDR3 protein: CASSYRTGKGIYGGELFF

J gene: TRBJ1-6
D gene: -
V gene: TRBV28
clone size: few
CDR3 length: 15
CDR3 DNA: TGTGCCAGCAGTTTCTTTGGCAGGGATAATTCACCCCTCCACTTT
CDR3 protein: CASSFFGRDNSPLHF

J gene: TRBJ1-5
D gene: TRBD1
V gene: TRBV25-1
clone size: -
CDR3 length: 14
CDR3 DNA: TGTGCCAGCAGTATAGGACAGGGAGATCAGCCCCAGCATTTT
CDR3 protein: CASSIGQGDQPQHF

J gene: TRBJ2-1
D gene: TRBD2
V gene: TRBV24-1
clone size: -
CDR3 length: 15
CDR3 DNA: TGTGCCACCAGTGATGAGCGGGAAGTGCGAAATGAGCAGTTCTTC
CDR3 protein: CATSDEREVRNEQFF

J gene: TRBJ2-3
D gene: -
V gene: TRBV2
clone size: few
CDR3 length: 12
CDR3 DNA: TGTGCCACCCTTCTAACCCAAAATACGCAGTATTTT
CDR3 protein: CATLLTQNTQYF

J gene: TRBJ2-3
D gene: -
V gene: TRBV7-2
clone size: -
CDR3 length: 15
CDR3 DNA: TGTGCCAGCAGCTTAGGGGGGGTTGGTACAGATACGCAGTATTTT
CDR3 protein: CASSLGGVGTDTQYF

J gene: TRBJ2-1
D gene: TRBD2
V gene: TRBV12-3/TRBV12-4
clone size: few
CDR3 length: 14
CDR3 DNA: TGTGCCAGCAAACGGGAGGGATCCTACAATGAGCAGTTCTTC
CDR3 protein: CASKREGSYNEQFF

J gene: TRBJ1-1
D gene: -
V gene: TRBV4-1
clone size: many
CDR3 length: 16
CDR3 DNA: TGCGCCAGCAGGCGTACAGGCGGGTGGGAGAACACTGAAGCTTTCTTT
CDR3 protein: CASRRTGGWENTEAFF

J gene: TRBJ2-1
D gene: TRBD2
V gene: TRBV27
clone size: few
CDR3 length: 13
CDR3 DNA: TGTGCCAGCAGAGCCGGGACTAGCGTTGGTCTGTTCTTC
CDR3 protein: CASRAGTSVGLFF

J gene: TRBJ2-1
D gene: TRBD2
V gene: TRBV7-8
clone size: -
CDR3 length: 17
CDR3 DNA: TGTGCCAGCAGCTCCTTAGCGGGAGGTTCCTCCTACAATGAGCAGTTCTTC
CDR3 protein: CASSSLAGGSSYNEQFF

J gene: TRBJ2-1
D gene: TRBD2
V gene: TRBV20-1
clone size: many
CDR3 length: 15
CDR3 DNA: TGCAGTGTGCCAAGTAGCGGGAAGTTCTACAATGAGCAGTTCTTC
CDR3 protein: CSVPSSGKFYNEQFF

J gene: TRBJ2-1
D gene: TRBD2
V gene: TRBV29-1
clone size: -
CDR3 length: 14
CDR3 DNA: TGCAGCGTTTCTAGCGGGAGGGCCTTTAATGAGCAGTTCTTC
CDR3 protein: CSVSSGRAFNEQFF

J gene: TRBJ2-7
D gene: TRBD1
V gene: TRBV29-1
clone size: -
CDR3 length: 17
CDR3 DNA: TGCAGCGTCAGGGGGGACAGGGTCCAACCCTTCTCCTACGAGCAGTACTTC
CDR3 protein: CSVRGDRVQPFSYEQYF

J gene: TRBJ1-1
D gene: -
V gene: TRBV7-3
clone size: -
CDR3 length: 14
CDR3 DNA: TGTGCCAGCAGCCCGGACATTCCGAACACTGAAGCTTTCTTT
CDR3 protein: CASSPDIPNTEAFF

J gene: TRBJ2-2
D gene: -
V gene: TRBV4-3
clone size: few
CDR3 length: 17
CDR3 DNA: TGCGCCAGCAGCCAAGATCAGGGCAGGGTGGGCACCGGGGAGCTGTTTTTT
CDR3 protein: CASSQDQGRVGTGELFF

J gene: TRBJ2-5
D gene: -
V gene: TRBV28
clone size: few
CDR3 length: 15
CDR3 DNA: TGTGCCAGCAGTTTGTCAGGGCTAGCCGGTGAGACCCAGTACTTC
CDR3 protein: CASSLSGLAGETQYF

J gene: TRBJ2-7
D gene: -
V gene: TRBV20-1
clone size: -
CDR3 length: 12
CDR3 DNA: TGCAGTGCTAGTATGGCAGGGGACGAGCAGTACTTC
CDR3 protein: CSASMAGDEQYF

J gene: TRBJ2-5
D gene: -
V gene: TRBV4-1
clone size: few
CDR3 length: 16
CDR3 DNA: TGCGCCAGCAGCCAAGAGAGGAATCCTGGGGCAGAGACCCAGTACTTC
CDR3 protein: CASSQERNPGAETQYF

J gene: TRBJ2-5
D gene: -
V gene: TRBV20-1
clone size: -
CDR3 length: 11
CDR3 DNA: TGCAGTGCCAACAGCAAAGAGACCCAGTACTTC
CDR3 protein: CSANSKETQYF

J gene: TRBJ2-3
D gene: TRBD1
V gene: TRBV27
clone size: -
CDR3 length: 14
CDR3 DNA: TGTGCTTCGGGGACAGCAGTAGGCACAGATACGCAGTATTTT
CDR3 protein: CASGTAVGTDTQYF

J gene: TRBJ2-1
D gene: -
V gene: TRBV4-3
clone size: few
CDR3 length: 13
CDR3 DNA: TGCGCCAGCAGCCAAGACAGGGCTCTGGAGCAGTTCTTC
CDR3 protein: CASSQDRALEQFF

J gene: TRBJ2-7
D gene: -
V gene: TRBV4-3
clone size: -
CDR3 length: 16
CDR3 DNA: TGCGCCAGCAGCGCCAATCTGTACGGCGGTCCCTACGAGCAGTACTTC
CDR3 protein: CASSANLYGGPYEQYF

J gene: TRBJ2-3
D gene: TRBD1
V gene: TRBV12-3/TRBV12-4
clone size: many
CDR3 length: 15
CDR3 DNA: TGTGCCAGCAGTCGGGGACAGGGTCTTCCAGATACGCAGTATTTT
CDR3 protein: CASSRGQGLPDTQYF

J gene: TRBJ2-1
D gene: -
V gene: TRBV5-6
clone size: few
CDR3 length: 15
CDR3 DNA: TGTGCCAGCAGCCCAACCCCCTCGTCGGGGGTTGAGCAGTTCTTC
CDR3 protein: CASSPTPSSGVEQFF

J gene: TRBJ2-1
D gene: -
V gene: TRBV7-9
clone size: -
CDR3 length: 15
CDR3 DNA: TGTGCCAGCAGCTTGGGGATGCAAACTTACAATGAGCAGTTCTTC
CDR3 protein: CASSLGMQTYNEQFF

J gene: TRBJ2-4
D gene: -
V gene: TRBV27
clone size: few
CDR3 length: 20
CDR3 DNA: TGTGCCAGCAAGGGGGGCGGTTTTGGGGGGCAAGTGTTAGCCAAAAACATTCAGTACTTC
CDR3 protein: CASKGGGFGGQVLAKNIQYF

J gene: TRBJ2-1
D gene: -
V gene: TRBV27
clone size: -
CDR3 length: 14
CDR3 DNA: TGTGCCAGCGGGGAGTTCACGTCTTACAATGAGCAGTTCTTC
CDR3 protein: CASGEFTSYNEQFF

J gene: TRBJ2-5
D gene: -
V gene: TRBV29-1
clone size: few
CDR3 length: 13
CDR3 DNA: TGCAGCGTTGAAGCGGGACGCGGTGAGACCCAGTACTTC
CDR3 protein: CSVEAGRGETQYF

J gene: TRBJ2-3
D gene: TRBD2
V gene: TRBV12-3/TRBV12-4
clone size: few
CDR3 length: 15
CDR3 DNA: TGTGCCAGCAGTCCTGGGACTAGCCTCGGAGATACGCAGTATTTT
CDR3 protein: CASSPGTSLGDTQYF

J gene: TRBJ2-7
D gene: -
V gene: TRBV7-6
clone size: -
CDR3 length: 16
CDR3 DNA: TGTGCCAGCAGCTTAGCGCGACCCTCAAGCTCCTACGAGCAGTACTTC
CDR3 protein: CASSLARPSSSYEQYF

J gene: TRBJ2-3
D gene: TRBD2
V gene: TRBV28
clone size: -
CDR3 length: 18
CDR3 DNA: TGTGTCAGCAGCCAGTCGGGAGGCGGGAGGGCCAGCACAGATACGCAGTATTTT
CDR3 protein: CVSSQSGGGRASTDTQYF